Listed here is a single TCR beta chain. Its specificity is unknown. From RNA, the CDR3 regions of TCR beta chains were amplified and sequenced. Second-round multiplex PCR followed a first-round RT-PCR using HTBI primers. TCRdb called the multiplex PCR reads again in MiXCR, with one record for every CDR3 protein. The sample yields about 640,000 distinct CDR3 sequences, roughly 41% seen once. This sample is part of a study of Graves' ophthalmopathy and Graves' hyperthyroidism. General observations from the study: In blood appeared most of the expanded thyroid clonotypes whose frequency exceeded 0.001.

The sequence was obtained from an adult man with Graves' ophthalmopathy. The sequenced material came from peripheral blood.

The CDR3 protein is CASSSGQPTDTQYF. The CDR3 DNA follows: TGTGCCAGCAGCTCGGGACAGCCAACAGATACGCAGTATTTT. The V and J genes are TRBV7-3 and TRBJ2-7, with 7 bases fitting TRBD1. The J call may be wrong; the DNA end is better matched by TRBJ2-3. The CDR3 totals 14 residues. Germline V gene sequence: CDR1 SGHTA, CDR2 FQGTGA.